This T cell receptor beta chain was profiled in a study of cytomegalovirus exposure and HLA in healthy donors. At sampling all donors were nominally healthy, likely with unrecorded immune exposures. Amplification used 60 Vbeta primers and 13 Jbeta primers. Generated by immunoSEQ multiplex PCR, the TCRdb table keeps only in-frame clones and is missing some. The sample contains some 120,000 clones, about three quarters of which appear only once. General observations from the study: Presence/absence analyses assumed roughly uniform sequencing depth across donors. Most TCR beta V segments were productive about 87% or about 30% of the time in an earlier analysis. Relative to equally common others, HLA-associated TCR beta chains showed greater clonal expansion in a later analysis.

As to this clone: Its antigen is unknown.

The receptor comes from a female donor in good health and CMV-seronegative. What was sequenced was PBMCs.

The CDR3 sequence: CASTGTGNTIYF. CDR3 nucleotide sequence: TGTGCCAGCACGGGAACTGGAAACACCATATATTTT. The rearrangement uses TRBV2 and TRBJ1-3; D not certain. Germline-derived CDR1 and CDR2 are SNHLY and FYNNEI. V was trimmed by 7 bases and J by 2 bases, leaving 6 bases between them. The CDR3 contains 12 residues.